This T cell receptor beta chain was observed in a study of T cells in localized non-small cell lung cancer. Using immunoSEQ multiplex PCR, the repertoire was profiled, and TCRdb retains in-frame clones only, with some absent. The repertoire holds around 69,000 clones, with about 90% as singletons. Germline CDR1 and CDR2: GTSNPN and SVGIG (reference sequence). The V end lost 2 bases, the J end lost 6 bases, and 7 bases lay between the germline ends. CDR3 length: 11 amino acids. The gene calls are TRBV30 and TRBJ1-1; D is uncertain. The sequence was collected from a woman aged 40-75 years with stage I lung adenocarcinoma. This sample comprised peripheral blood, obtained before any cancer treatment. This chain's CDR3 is CAWSSTAEAFF. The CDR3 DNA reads TGTGCCTGGAGTTCGACCGCTGAAGCTTTCTTT.